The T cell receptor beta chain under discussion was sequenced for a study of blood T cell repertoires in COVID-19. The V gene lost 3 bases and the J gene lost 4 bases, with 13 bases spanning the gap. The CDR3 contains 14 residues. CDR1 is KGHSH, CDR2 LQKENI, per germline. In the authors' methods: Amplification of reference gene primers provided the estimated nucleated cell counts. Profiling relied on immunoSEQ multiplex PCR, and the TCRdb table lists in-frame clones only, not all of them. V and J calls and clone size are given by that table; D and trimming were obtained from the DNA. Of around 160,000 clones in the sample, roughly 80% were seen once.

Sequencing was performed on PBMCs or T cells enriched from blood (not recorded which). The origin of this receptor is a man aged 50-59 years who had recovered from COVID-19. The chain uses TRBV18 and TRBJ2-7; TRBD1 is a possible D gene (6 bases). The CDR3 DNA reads TGTGCCAGCTCACCTCCGACAGGTCAATACGAGCAGTACTTC. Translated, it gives CASSPPTGQYEQYF.